This record looks at one TCR beta chain sequence and its context. The data stem from a study of blood T cell repertoires in COVID-19. Looking at the study overall: The United States, Italy and Spain were the sources of the acute and convalescent COVID-19 samples. Sample material is recorded as cDNA or gDNA derived from T cells, B-cell-depleted T cells, or PBMCs.

As handled by the study authors: The assay estimated nucleated cells by amplifying reference gene primers. The table came from immunoSEQ multiplex PCR; TCRdb's copy has only in-frame clones and leaves some out. The DNA was the basis for D and trimming; V, J and clone size are from that table. The repertoire consists of 130,000 to 150,000 clones, with 85% occurring once and the leading ten covering more than 2%. The sequence came from a human donor with acute or convalescent COVID-19. The donor label of this sample is uncertain. Sequencing used peripheral blood.

DNA of the CDR3: TGTGCCTGGAGTATGCCGGGACTAGCGGGAGGAGACTACTACAATGAGCAGTTCTTC. This codes for CAWSMPGLAGGDYYNEQFF. The chain carries TRBV30 and TRBJ2-1; 15 positions agree with TRBD2. Germline-derived CDR1 and CDR2 are GTSNPN and SVGIG (reference sequence). The length of the CDR3 is 19 residues. Losses at the gene ends were 2 bases for V and 3 bases for J; bases not matched to a gene: 11.